The TCR beta chain under discussion was sequenced for a study of response to subunit inactivated influenza vaccine. This clonotype was detected a few times. Its target is not known. TCRdb reprocessed the RT-PCR reads via MiXCR and lists one record per CDR3 protein. Of some 500,000 distinct CDR3 sequences detected, around 25% appear once; the ten largest clones hold under 2.5%. General study findings and limits: A suggestion made by the authors is that each seasonal influenza vaccination recruits few new T cells.

Sequences were derived from CD4+ T cells sorted from PBMCs, sampled more than 4 days after vaccination. The sequence came from a man over 45 who received an inactivated influenza vaccine.

The CDR3 reads CSASEGTGRTDTQYF. Here the CDR3 DNA reads TGCAGTGCTAGTGAGGGGACAGGGCGAACAGATACGCAGTATTTT. The V gene is TRBV20-1, the J gene TRBJ2-3; 9 bases align to TRBD1. The CDR3 totals 15 residues. The trim removed 3 bases at V and 3 bases at J, leaving 7 bases unmatched. CDR1 is DFQATT, CDR2 SNEGSKA, per germline (reference sequence).